These 27 T cell receptor beta chains came from one sample sequenced in a study of T cells after yellow fever vaccination. Each CDR3 protein is one row after TCRdb ran MiXCR on the 5' RACE reads. The sample holds about 250,000 distinct CDR3 sequences, approximately 3.8% seen once. This sample comprised PBMCs, obtained 15 days after the yellow fever booster vaccination. These receptors came from a man younger than 35 who received the YFV17D yellow fever vaccine.

In this sample, this clonotype turned up many times. The chain links TRBV6-4 to TRBJ2-1; 8 nucleotides line up with TRBD2. CDR3 length: 15 amino acids. The J segment lost 5 bases and the V segment lost 5 bases, leaving 8 bases of the junction unmatched. Germline V CDR1 and CDR2: MRHNA, SNTAGT. CDR3 sequence: CASSPFGGANNEQFF. CDR3 nucleotide sequence: TGTGCCAGCAGTCCCTTCGGGGGGGCTAACAATGAGCAGTTCTTC.

This clonotype was detected many times. V gene TRBV28 combines with J gene TRBJ2-1; D is possibly TRBD2 (5 bases). CDR3 size: 16 residues. Trimming removed 2 bases at V and 3 bases at J, with 14 bases between. The V gene's germline CDR1 is MDHEN and CDR2 SYDVKM. In DNA form, the CDR3 reads TGTGCCAGCAGTTTAATTCGTTCCGGGGTCTACAATGAGCAGTTCTTC. This encodes CASSLIRSGVYNEQFF.

This clonotype was picked up many times. The genes are TRBV7-9 and TRBJ1-1; no firm D call. Germline V gene data show CDR1 as SEHNR and CDR2 as FQNEAQ (reference sequence). V was shortened by 1 base and J by 1 base, with 13 bases between the two germline ends. The CDR3 is 16 residues long. CDR3 amino acids: CASSLDSAPKNTEAFF. CDR3 DNA: TGTGCCAGCAGCTTAGACAGCGCACCCAAGAACACTGAAGCTTTCTTT.

This clonotype was seen many times. The chain recombines TRBV12-3 or TRBV12-4 with TRBJ1-2; D is perhaps TRBD1 (5 bases). V shed 5 bases and J shed 6 bases, with 10 bases lying between them. CDR3 length: 12 amino acids. Here the CDR3 reads CASSQQADGYTF. The DNA of the CDR3 is TGTGCCAGCAGTCAACAGGCTGATGGCTACACCTTC.

The sample holds many counts of this clonotype. Here the CDR3 reads CAIRDTGVTTDTQYF. Written as DNA, the CDR3 is TGTGCCATCAGGGACACAGGGGTTACCACAGATACGCAGTATTTT. J is TRBJ2-3 and V is TRBV10-3; 7 nucleotides match TRBD1. There are 15 residues in the CDR3. CDR1 ENHRY and CDR2 SYGVKD come from the germline V gene. V trimming: 6 bases; J trimming: 2 bases; junction bases outside the gene matches: 8.

The sample holds many counts of this clonotype. This sequence joins TRBV7-9 and TRBJ2-2, with D possibly TRBD2 on 6 matching bases. Germline CDR1 reads SEHNR; CDR2 reads FQNEAQ (reference sequence). The CDR3 sequence is 16 residues long. The germline V and J ends were trimmed by 4 bases and 1 base, with 13 bases remaining between them. CDR3 coding DNA: TGTGCCAGCAGCTCCAAGCGGGCCCGGAACACCGGGGAGCTGTTTTTT. The encoded protein is CASSSKRARNTGELFF. The variable domain in full, with the rest retrieved from reference TRBV7-9 and TRBJ2-2, is DTGVSQNPRHKITKRGQNVTFRCDPISEHNRLYWYRQTLGQGPEFLTYFQNEAQLEKSRLLSDRFSAERPKGSFSTLEIQRTEQGDSAMYLCASSSKRARNTGELFFGEGSRLTVL.

This clonotype was detected ten times or more. V is TRBV7-9 and J is TRBJ1-6, with D unclear. V was clipped by 5 bases and J by 16 bases, with 18 bases between them. The CDR3 consists of 13 residues. Germline values: CDR1 SEHNR, CDR2 FQNEAQ (reference sequence). The CDR3 coding sequence is TGTGCCAGCAGCCCACCCGGGCCGCCAATTCTCCACTTT. This gives the protein CASSPPGPPILHF.

This clonotype has ten or more counts. The chain recombines TRBV19 with TRBJ2-1; D could derive from TRBD1 or TRBD2 (5 bases each). The CDR3 extends over 19 amino acids. V lost 6 bases to trimming and J lost 0 bases, with 24 bases between them. Germline V lookup: CDR1 LNHDA, CDR2 SQIVND (reference sequence). The CDR3 loop reads CASSSASDSFRGSYNEQFF. CDR3 in DNA: TGTGCCAGTAGCTCCGCCTCTGACAGTTTTCGGGGCTCCTACAATGAGCAGTTCTTC.

This clonotype has at least ten counts. The V call is TRBV27, the J call TRBJ1-5; D gene unclear. The V and J ends lost 2 bases and 2 bases respectively, with 4 bases between them. CDR3 length: 13 amino acids. The germline CDR1 and CDR2 sequences are MNHEY and SMNVEV (reference sequence). The CDR3: CASSLKGNQPQHF. CDR3 in DNA: TGTGCCAGCAGTTTAAAAGGCAATCAGCCCCAGCATTTT.

This clonotype was counted ten times or more. The chain couples TRBV5-1 to TRBJ2-7; 9 bases are shared with TRBD1. Germline-derived CDR1 and CDR2 are SGHRS and YFSETQ. V shed 4 bases and J 1 base; nucleotides not matched to a gene: 6. The CDR3 sequence is 15 residues long. CDR3 bases: TGCGCCAGCAGCCTGGGGACAGGGATGTCCTACGAGCAGTACTTC. This gives the protein CASSLGTGMSYEQYF.

This clonotype has a count of ten or more. V and J are TRBV6-5 and TRBJ2-2, with a tentative D call TRBD2 (5 bases). V was pared by 6 bases and J by 3 bases, with 17 bases between. This CDR3 is 16 amino acids long. CDR1 is MNHEY and CDR2 is SVGAGI in the germline V gene. The CDR3 DNA reads as TGTGCCAGCAGCCGCCGGCCGCAGGACTACACCGGGGAGCTGTTTTTT. Amino acid sequence: CASSRRPQDYTGELFF.

Many counts were recorded for this clonotype. The chain joins TRBV19 to TRBJ1-5; 7 bases map to TRBD1. Germline assignment: CDR1 LNHDA and CDR2 SQIVND (reference sequence). Trimming removed 7 bases from V and 3 bases from J; junction bases left unmatched: 9. This CDR3 is 15 amino acids long. The CDR3 nucleotides are TGTGCCAGTAAGGTGACAGGGACCACCAATCAGCCCCAGCATTTT. Translation: CASKVTGTTNQPQHF.

At least ten counts were recorded for this clonotype. This chain joins TRBV7-6 and TRBJ1-5, with TRBD1 as a possible D gene (5 bases). The CDR3 length is 14 residues. The V gene's germline CDR1 is SGHVS and CDR2 FNYEAQ. The V end lost 0 bases, the J end lost 6 bases, and 9 bases lay between the germline ends. The CDR3 coding sequence is TGTGCCAGCAGCTTAGCCCCCGGGGGTCAGCCCCAGCATTTT. Translating it yields CASSLAPGGQPQHF.

This clonotype was recorded at least ten times. The chain employs TRBV7-9 and TRBJ2-5; either TRBD1 or TRBD2 may fit D (5 bases each). CDR1 SEHNR and CDR2 FQNEAQ come from the germline V gene (reference sequence). Trimming cost V 1 base and J 1 base, with 13 bases left between them. The CDR3 contains 16 residues. CDR3 region: CASSLVSGRTQETQYF. As DNA, the CDR3 is TGTGCCAGCAGCTTAGTTTCGGGACGGACCCAAGAGACCCAGTACTTC.

In this sample, this clonotype turned up many times. The chain couples TRBV12-3 or TRBV12-4 to TRBJ2-7, with TRBD1 matching over 8 bases. Trimming cost V 4 bases and J 1 base; bases outside gene matches: 3. The CDR3 is 14 amino acids. CDR3 residues: CASSSTGGSYEQYF. The CDR3 DNA is TGTGCCAGCAGTTCAACAGGGGGGTCCTACGAGCAGTACTTC.

This clonotype appeared many times. The J gene is TRBJ1-4, the V gene TRBV12-3 or TRBV12-4; D gene unclear. V was pared by 7 bases and J by 0 bases, with 12 bases between. The CDR3 spans 15 residues. The CDR3 DNA reads as TGTGCCAGCAACCTCAGACACGCAACTAATGAAAAACTGTTTTTT. Translated: CASNLRHATNEKLFF.

The table lists this clonotype with many counts. The chain is built from TRBV12-3 or TRBV12-4 and TRBJ1-1, with D perhaps TRBD1 (5 bases). V was shortened by 4 bases and J by 0 bases, with 9 bases between the two germline ends. There are 14 residues in the CDR3. Written as DNA, the CDR3 is TGTGCCAGCAGTTGGGCAGGGATGAACACTGAAGCTTTCTTT. Its protein product is CASSWAGMNTEAFF.

This clonotype was detected ten times or more. The rearrangement joins TRBV9 to TRBJ1-1, with D tentatively TRBD1 (6 bases). The CDR3 sequence is 15 residues long. Trimming stripped 4 bases from V and 3 bases from J, with 16 bases between. Per the germline V gene, CDR1 is SGDLS and CDR2 is YYNGEE. This CDR3 reads CASSPQGVPDTEAFF. CDR3 DNA: TGTGCCAGCAGCCCACAGGGTGTCCCGGACACTGAAGCTTTCTTT. Drawing the rest from reference TRBV9 and TRBJ1-1, the complete variable domain is DSGVTQTPKHLITATGQRVTLRCSPRSGDLSVYWYQQSLDQGLQFLIQYYNGEERAKGNILERFSAQQFPDLHSELNLSSLELGDSALYFCASSPQGVPDTEAFFGQGTRLTVV.

This clonotype was detected ten times or more. V is TRBV5-1 and J is TRBJ2-5, with a weak D call TRBD2 (6 bases). V was trimmed by 3 bases and J by 1 base, leaving 16 bases between them. The CDR3 sequence is 16 residues long. Germline CDR1 and CDR2: SGHRS and YFSETQ. This CDR3 is CASSSGGRGSQETQYF. The CDR3 DNA follows: TGCGCCAGCAGCTCCGGCGGGCGGGGTTCCCAAGAGACCCAGTACTTC. The whole variable domain, remainder taken from reference TRBV5-1 and TRBJ2-5, is KAGVTQTPRYLIKTRGQQVTLSCSPISGHRSVSWYQQTPGQGLQFLFEYFSETQRNKGNFPGRFSGRQFSNSRSEMNVSTLELGDSALYLCASSSGGRGSQETQYFGPGTRLLVL.

V gene TRBV7-9 combines with J gene TRBJ2-7, with TRBD1 matching over 8 bases. The germline CDR1 and CDR2 sequences are SEHNR and FQNEAQ (reference sequence). The trim removed 5 bases at V and 3 bases at J, leaving 9 bases unmatched. The CDR3 length is 15 residues. This CDR3 is CASSPVDRGGYEQYV. DNA for the CDR3: TGTGCCAGCAGCCCGGTTGACAGGGGAGGCTACGAGCAGTACGTC.

The table lists this clonotype with many counts. The chain carries TRBV7-9 and TRBJ1-2; the D is unclear. Trimming cost V 1 base and J 8 bases, with 8 bases left between them. The length of the CDR3 is 12 residues. Germline values: CDR1 SEHNR, CDR2 FQNEAQ (reference sequence). CDR3 residues: CASSLELEGYTF. The CDR3 DNA reads as TGTGCCAGCAGCTTAGAGTTGGAGGGCTACACCTTC.

In its sample, this clonotype was seen many times. V usage is TRBV20-1 and J usage is TRBJ2-1, with 9 bases aligning to TRBD2. V dropped 5 bases and J dropped 7; count of bases not matched to a gene: 6. The germline gives CDR1 DFQATT, CDR2 SNEGSKA (reference sequence). The CDR3 is 13 residues long. The CDR3: CSALAGLRNEQFF. The CDR3 DNA follows: TGCAGTGCTCTAGCGGGGCTTCGGAATGAGCAGTTCTTC.

This clonotype was detected ten times or more. The J gene is TRBJ2-3, the V gene TRBV4-3; 7 nucleotides agree with TRBD1. Losses at the gene ends were 0 bases for V and 4 bases for J; bases not matched to a gene: 7. This CDR3 region has 16 residues. Germline V gene lookup returns CDR1 LGHNA and CDR2 YSLEER. The chain's CDR3 is CASSQDHRGRADTQYF. The CDR3, as DNA: TGCGCCAGCAGCCAAGACCACAGGGGAAGGGCAGATACGCAGTATTTT.

This clonotype was counted at least ten times. The V gene is TRBV2, the J gene TRBJ2-5; 7 nucleotides agree with TRBD2. The ends lost 7 bases at V and 6 bases at J; junction bases unmatched: 11. Germline CDR1 SNHLY, CDR2 FYNNEI. The CDR3 is 14 residues long. The CDR3 spells CASTFWGGPQTQYF. The CDR3 nucleotides are TGTGCCAGCACCTTTTGGGGGGGACCTCAGACCCAGTACTTC.

This clonotype was recorded many times. The chain combines TRBV7-2 with TRBJ2-3; 7 nucleotides line up with TRBD2. This CDR3 contains 16 residues. CDR1 is SGHTA, CDR2 FQGNSA, per germline. Trimming at V came to 0 bases and at J to 1 base, leaving 4 bases not matched to a gene. CDR3 amino acids: CASSLAAGERTDTQYF. Here the CDR3 DNA reads TGTGCCAGCAGCTTAGCGGCGGGGGAGCGCACAGATACGCAGTATTTT.

This clonotype was counted many times. CDR3 coding DNA: TGTGCCAGCAGTCGCCAGGAGGGCTATGGCTACACCTTC. It encodes CASSRQEGYGYTF. V usage is TRBV12-3 or TRBV12-4 and J usage is TRBJ1-2, with no clear D. The CDR3 totals 13 residues. V gave up 5 bases and J gave up 4 bases, with 11 bases separating them.

This clonotype was picked up many times. The chain links TRBV4-2 to TRBJ2-3; 7 nucleotides agree with TRBD2. Trimming took 0 bases from V and 2 from J; bases not matched to a gene: 14. This CDR3 spans 19 amino acids. Germline V gives CDR1 LGHNA, CDR2 YNFKEQ. CDR3 residues: CASSQEIVLSSGNTDTQYF. CDR3 DNA: TGTGCCAGCAGCCAAGAGATCGTTTTGTCTAGCGGCAACACAGATACGCAGTATTTT.